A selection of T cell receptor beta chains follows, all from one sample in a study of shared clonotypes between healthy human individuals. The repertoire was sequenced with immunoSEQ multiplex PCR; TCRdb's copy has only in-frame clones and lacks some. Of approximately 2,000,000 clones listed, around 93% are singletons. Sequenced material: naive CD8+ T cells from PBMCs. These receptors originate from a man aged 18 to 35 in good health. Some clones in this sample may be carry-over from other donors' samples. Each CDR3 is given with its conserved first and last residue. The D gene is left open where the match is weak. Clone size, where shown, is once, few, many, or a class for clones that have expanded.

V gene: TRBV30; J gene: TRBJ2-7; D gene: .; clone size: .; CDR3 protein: CAWSEGIDEQYF; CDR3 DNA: TGTGCCTGGAGTGAAGGGATTGACGAGCAGTACTTC
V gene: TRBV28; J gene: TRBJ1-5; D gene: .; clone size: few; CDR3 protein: CASRAEDSFNQPQHF; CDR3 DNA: TGTGCCAGCAGAGCGGAAGACAGTTTTAATCAGCCCCAGCATTTT
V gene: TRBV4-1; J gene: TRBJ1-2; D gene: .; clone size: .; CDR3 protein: CASSQEVGGLEYGYTF; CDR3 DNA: TGCGCCAGCAGCCAAGAAGTAGGGGGTCTTGAATATGGCTACACCTTC
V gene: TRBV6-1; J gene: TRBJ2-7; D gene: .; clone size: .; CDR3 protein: CASSGSYEQYF; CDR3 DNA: TGTGCCAGCAGTGGTTCCTACGAGCAGTACTTC
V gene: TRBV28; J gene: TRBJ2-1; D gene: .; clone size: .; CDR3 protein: CASSSPIRRVGYNEQFF; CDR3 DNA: TGTGCCAGCAGTTCCCCAATTCGAAGGGTCGGGTACAATGAGCAGTTCTTC
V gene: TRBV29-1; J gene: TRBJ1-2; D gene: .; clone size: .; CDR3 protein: CSVDKGNYGYTF; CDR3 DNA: TGCAGCGTTGATAAGGGGAACTATGGCTACACCTTC
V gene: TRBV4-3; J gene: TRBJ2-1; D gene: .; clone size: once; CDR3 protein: CASSQEDLAAQRRNEQFF; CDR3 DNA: TGCGCCAGCAGCCAAGAAGATTTGGCGGCCCAAAGGCGGAATGAGCAGTTCTTC
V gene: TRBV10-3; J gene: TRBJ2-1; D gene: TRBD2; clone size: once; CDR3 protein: CAISLAGEKGLRYNEQFF; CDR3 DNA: TGTGCCATCAGTCTAGCGGGAGAGAAGGGGTTAAGGTACAATGAGCAGTTCTTC
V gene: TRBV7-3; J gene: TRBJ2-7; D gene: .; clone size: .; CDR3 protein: CASSLIAGSSYEQYF; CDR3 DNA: TGTGCCAGCAGCTTAATCGCGGGATCCTCCTACGAGCAGTACTTC
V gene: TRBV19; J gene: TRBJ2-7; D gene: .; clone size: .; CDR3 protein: CASSIGAAGSYEQYF; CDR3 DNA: TGTGCCAGTAGTATAGGAGCTGCGGGCTCCTACGAGCAGTACTTC
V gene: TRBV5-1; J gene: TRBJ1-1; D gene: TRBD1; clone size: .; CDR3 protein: CASNRARGPDTEAFF; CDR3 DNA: TGCGCCAGTAACAGAGCCAGGGGGCCGGACACTGAAGCTTTCTTT
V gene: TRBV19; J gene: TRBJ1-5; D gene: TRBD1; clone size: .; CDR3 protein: CASSGGTDVWPQHF; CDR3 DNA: TGTGCCAGTAGTGGCGGGACAGATGTCTGGCCCCAGCATTTT
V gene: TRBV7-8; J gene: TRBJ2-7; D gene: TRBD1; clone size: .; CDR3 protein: CASSLRGRDEQYF; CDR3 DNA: TGTGCCAGCAGCTTAAGGGGGCGGGACGAGCAGTACTTC
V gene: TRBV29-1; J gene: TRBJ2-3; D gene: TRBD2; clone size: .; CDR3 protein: CSVVAAGGSTDTQYF; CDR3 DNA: TGCAGCGTTGTGGCGGCGGGAGGTAGCACAGATACGCAGTATTTT
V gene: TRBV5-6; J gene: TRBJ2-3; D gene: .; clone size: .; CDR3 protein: CASSLGRAADTQYF; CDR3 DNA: TGTGCCAGCAGCTTGGGCAGGGCCGCAGATACGCAGTATTTT
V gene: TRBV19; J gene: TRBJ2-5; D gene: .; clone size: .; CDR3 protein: CASSTTWGPQETQYF; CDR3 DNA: TGTGCCAGTAGTACTACGTGGGGTCCCCAAGAGACCCAGTACTTC
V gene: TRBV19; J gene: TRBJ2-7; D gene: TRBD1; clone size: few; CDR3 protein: CASSTRDRGHEQYF; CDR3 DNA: TGTGCCAGTAGTACCCGGGACAGGGGCCACGAGCAGTACTTC
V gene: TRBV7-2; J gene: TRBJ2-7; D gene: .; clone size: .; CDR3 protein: CASSSTGNSYEQYF; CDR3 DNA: TGTGCCAGCAGCAGCACCGGGAACTCCTACGAGCAGTACTTC
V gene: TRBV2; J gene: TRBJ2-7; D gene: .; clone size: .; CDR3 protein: CASTAGYEQYF; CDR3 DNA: TGTGCCAGCACCGCCGGCTACGAGCAGTACTTC
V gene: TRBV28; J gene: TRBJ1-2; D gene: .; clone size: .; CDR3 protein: CASSFSPPPGGYTF; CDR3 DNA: TGTGCCAGCAGTTTCTCCCCGCCACCGGGGGGCTACACCTTC
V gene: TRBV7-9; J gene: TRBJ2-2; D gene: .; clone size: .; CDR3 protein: CASSHTAYRPSGELFF; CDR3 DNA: TGTGCCAGCAGCCACACCGCGTACAGGCCCTCCGGGGAGCTGTTTTTT
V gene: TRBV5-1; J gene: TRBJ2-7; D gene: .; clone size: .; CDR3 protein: CASSIATGVGGLSYEQYF; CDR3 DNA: TGCGCCAGCAGCATCGCCACTGGAGTGGGCGGCCTCTCCTACGAGCAGTACTTC
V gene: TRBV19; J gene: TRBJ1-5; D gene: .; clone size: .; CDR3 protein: CATSLGQRSNQPQHF; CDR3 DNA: TGTGCCACCTCCCTGGGGCAGCGTAGCAATCAGCCCCAGCATTTT
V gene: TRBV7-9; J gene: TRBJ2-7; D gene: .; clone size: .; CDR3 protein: CASTDGTSYEQYF; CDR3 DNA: TGTGCCAGCACCGATGGGACTTCCTACGAGCAGTACTTC
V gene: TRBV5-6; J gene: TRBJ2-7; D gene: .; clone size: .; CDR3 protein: CASSLSLSPYEQYF; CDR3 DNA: TGTGCCAGCAGCTTAAGTCTTTCACCCTACGAGCAGTACTTC
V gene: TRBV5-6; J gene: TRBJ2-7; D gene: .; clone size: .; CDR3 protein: CASSPRLEGPRALEQYF; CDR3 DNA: TGTGCCAGCAGCCCCCGGTTGGAGGGGCCGAGGGCTCTCGAGCAGTACTTC
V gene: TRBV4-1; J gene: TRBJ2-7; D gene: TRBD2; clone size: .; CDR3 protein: CASSPRSGREAYEQYF; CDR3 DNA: TGCGCCAGCAGCCCCCGTAGCGGGAGAGAGGCCTACGAGCAGTACTTC
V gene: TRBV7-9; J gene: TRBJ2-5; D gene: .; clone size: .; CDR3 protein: CAGAMEGWKETQYF; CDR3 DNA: TGTGCCGGAGCGATGGAGGGTTGGAAAGAGACCCAGTACTTC
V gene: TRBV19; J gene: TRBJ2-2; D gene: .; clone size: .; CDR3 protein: CASTPGSRELFF; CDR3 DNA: TGTGCCAGTACCCCTGGGAGCCGGGAGCTGTTTTTT
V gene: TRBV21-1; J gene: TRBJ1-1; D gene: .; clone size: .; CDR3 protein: CASSIRLLYTEAFF; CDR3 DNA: TGTGCCAGCAGCATCCGCTTACTGTACACTGAAGCTTTCTTT
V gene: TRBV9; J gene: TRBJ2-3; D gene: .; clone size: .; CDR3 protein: CASGMGAPTDTQYF; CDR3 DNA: TGTGCCAGCGGGATGGGAGCCCCCACAGATACGCAGTATTTT
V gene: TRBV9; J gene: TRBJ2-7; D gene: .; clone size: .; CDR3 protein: CASSVADDYEQYF; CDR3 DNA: TGTGCCAGCAGCGTAGCTGACGACTACGAGCAGTACTTC
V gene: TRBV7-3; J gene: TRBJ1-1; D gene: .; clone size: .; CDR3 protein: CASSLGGGYTEAFF; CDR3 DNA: TGTGCCAGCAGCTTAGGGGGAGGGTACACTGAAGCTTTCTTT
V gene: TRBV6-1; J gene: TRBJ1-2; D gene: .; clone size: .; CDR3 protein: CASTNYGYTF; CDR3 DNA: TGTGCCAGCACTAACTATGGCTACACCTTC
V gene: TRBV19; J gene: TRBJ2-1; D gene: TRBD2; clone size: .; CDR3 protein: CASSIARRLAKGGEQFF; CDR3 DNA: TGTGCCAGTAGTATAGCGAGAAGACTAGCGAAAGGGGGAGAGCAGTTCTTC
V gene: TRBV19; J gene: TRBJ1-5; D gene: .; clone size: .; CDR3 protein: CASSIGTVNQPQHF; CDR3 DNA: TGTGCCAGTAGTATAGGGACCGTTAATCAGCCCCAGCATTTT
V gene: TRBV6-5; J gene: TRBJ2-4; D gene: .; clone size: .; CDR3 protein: CASSYSSGEVKNIQYF; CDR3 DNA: TGTGCCAGCAGTTACTCATCTGGGGAGGTCAAAAACATTCAGTACTTC
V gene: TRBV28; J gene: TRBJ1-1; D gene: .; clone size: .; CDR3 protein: CASSVGIGQMNTEAFF; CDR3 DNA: TGTGCCAGCAGTGTCGGCATAGGACAGATGAACACTGAAGCTTTCTTT
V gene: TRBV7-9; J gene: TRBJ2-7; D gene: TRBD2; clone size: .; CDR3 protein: CASSLAGAGVGSYEQYF; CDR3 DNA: TGTGCCAGCAGCTTAGCGGGAGCGGGAGTGGGGTCCTACGAGCAGTACTTC
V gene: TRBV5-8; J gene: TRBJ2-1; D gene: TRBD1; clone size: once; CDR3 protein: CASSLGTGRYGQFF; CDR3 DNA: TGTGCCAGCAGCTTGGGGACAGGCCGTTATGGGCAGTTCTTC
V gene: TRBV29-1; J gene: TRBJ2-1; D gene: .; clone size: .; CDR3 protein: CSVEGTLDLGNEQFF; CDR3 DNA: TGCAGCGTTGAAGGGACTCTTGACCTGGGGAATGAGCAGTTCTTC
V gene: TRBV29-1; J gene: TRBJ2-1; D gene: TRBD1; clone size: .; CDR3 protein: CSAQGVGNNEQFF; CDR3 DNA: TGCAGCGCACAGGGGGTTGGGAACAATGAGCAGTTCTTC
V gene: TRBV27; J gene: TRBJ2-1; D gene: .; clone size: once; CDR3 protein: CASSLSGSSYNEQFF; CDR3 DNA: TGTGCCAGCAGTTTATCGGGCAGCTCCTACAATGAGCAGTTCTTC
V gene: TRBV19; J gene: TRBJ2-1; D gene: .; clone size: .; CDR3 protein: CASSIGGSPYNEQFF; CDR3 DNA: TGTGCCAGTAGTATAGGTGGGAGTCCCTACAATGAGCAGTTCTTC